This T cell receptor (beta chain) is drawn from a study of CD8 T cells in Susac syndrome. Random hexamers were used to reverse transcribe the RNA input (about 0.45 to 1 ug). TCRdb reprocessed the immunoSEQ multiplex PCR reads with MiXCR, giving one entry per CDR3 protein. The sample includes about 80,000 distinct CDR3 sequences, around 94% of them seen just once. CDR1 and CDR2 (germline): SEHNR, FQNEAQ (reference sequence). The CDR3 totals 15 residues. V was trimmed by 10 bases and J by 4 bases, leaving 22 bases between them. The study sequenced TCR beta in blood CD8+ and CD4+ T cells. This TCR was recovered from a human donor in good health. Sequenced material: CD8+ T cells from PBMCs. The chain uses TRBV7-9 and TRBJ2-5; either TRBD1 or TRBD2 may fit D (6 bases each). In nucleotides, the CDR3 is TGTGCCACCCCACTAAGACGGGGGCGCGGAGAGACCCAGTACTTC. It encodes CATPLRRGRGETQYF.